The 14 T cell receptor beta chains presented below share a single source sample, sequenced in a study of cytomegalovirus exposure and HLA in healthy donors. Both 60 Vbeta primers and 13 Jbeta primers went into the PCR. Sequencing used immunoSEQ multiplex PCR; TCRdb keeps in-frame clones, though not all of them. This table has about 170,000 clones, 80% to 90% appearing once. Sequencing input: PBMCs. These receptors all stem from a woman under 30 in good health and CMV-seronegative.

A few counts support this clone. This sequence joins TRBV7-6 and TRBJ1-4, with 10 positions matching TRBD1. Germline CDR1 reads SGHVS; CDR2 reads FNYEAQ. This CDR3 spans 14 amino acids. V shed 5 bases and J 8 bases; nucleotides not matched to a gene: 5. The CDR3, as DNA: TGTGCCAGCAGCATGGGACAGGGGACCGAAAAACTGTTTTTT. Its translation: CASSMGQGTEKLFF.

Worth noting for this clone: Other DNA sequences within the sample encode an identical CDR3. This chain joins TRBV9 and TRBJ1-2; D is possibly TRBD1 (5 bases). Trimming took 0 bases from V and 4 from J, leaving 10 bases between them. The CDR3 covers 14 residues. Looked up from germline, CDR1 is SGDLS and CDR2 is YYNGEE. CDR3 protein: CASSVGEGAYGYTF. The CDR3 DNA reads as TGTGCCAGCAGCGTAGGCGAAGGGGCCTATGGCTACACCTTC.

The V and J genes are TRBV11-1 and TRBJ2-7, with TRBD1 matching 8 bases. The junction had 15 bases not matched to a gene; V was cut back by 2 bases and J by 0 bases. CDR1 and CDR2 from the germline V gene are SGHAT and FQDESV (reference sequence). This CDR3 region has 19 residues. This CDR3 is CASSLHTSRQGIYSYEQYF. CDR3 coding DNA: TGTGCCAGCAGCTTACACACATCCAGACAGGGGATTTACTCCTACGAGCAGTACTTC.

The gene calls are TRBV5-1 and TRBJ2-1; 9 bases are a match to TRBD2. The trim removed 5 bases at V and 6 bases at J, leaving 9 bases unmatched. The length of the CDR3 is 15 residues. Germline V gene lookup returns CDR1 SGHRS and CDR2 YFSETQ. DNA of the CDR3: TGCGCCAGCAGACCGGTAGCGGGAGCCGCCAATGAGCAGTTCTTC. It translates to CASRPVAGAANEQFF.

This clone was seen just once. The J gene is TRBJ2-3, the V gene TRBV10-1; D is undetermined. The CDR3 covers 12 residues. CDR1 and CDR2 from the germline V gene are WNHNN and SYGVQD (reference sequence). V was clipped by 5 bases and J by 5 bases, with 8 bases between them. In DNA, the CDR3 is TGCGCCAGCAGTTCACCCGGAGATACGCAGTATTTT. Protein product: CASSSPGDTQYF.

This clone was seen a handful of times. The chain joins TRBV5-5 to TRBJ1-4, with D maybe TRBD1 (5 bases). Germline values: CDR1 SGHKS, CDR2 YYEKEE (reference sequence). The CDR3 has 16 residues. The ends were cut back, 4 bases at V and 2 bases at J, with 15 bases in the middle. The CDR3 here is CASSTRGGVTNEKLFF. The CDR3 DNA reads TGTGCCAGCAGCACGAGAGGAGGGGTTACTAATGAAAAACTGTTTTTT.

The rearrangement links TRBV13 to TRBJ2-7; 12 bases line up with TRBD2. The junction had 11 bases not matched to a gene; V was cut back by 5 bases and J by 0 bases. The CDR3 has 18 residues. Per the germline V gene, CDR1 is PRHDT and CDR2 is FYEKMQ (reference sequence). The CDR3 coding sequence is TGTGCCAGCAGCCTTAGAGGGACTAGCGGGTTCAACTCCTACGAGCAGTACTTC. Translated, it gives CASSLRGTSGFNSYEQYF.

The V gene is TRBV28, the J gene TRBJ2-3; 9 bases align to TRBD2. There are 14 residues in the CDR3. With 2 bases clipped from V and 8 bases from J, the junction kept 5 bases outside the gene matches. Germline V gene lookup returns CDR1 MDHEN and CDR2 SYDVKM. The CDR3 nucleotides are TGTGCCAGCAGTTTAGGCGGGAGGGCCGGTACGCAGTATTTT. It codes for CASSLGGRAGTQYF.

The CDR3 region has the DNA TGTGCCAGCAGCGTGAGCGATAACTCCTACAATGAGCAGTTCTTC. Encoded protein: CASSVSDNSYNEQFF. V is TRBV5-6 and J is TRBJ2-1; D is unresolved. V shed 4 bases and J shed 0 bases, with 11 bases lying between them. CDR3 size: 15 residues. Germline V lookup: CDR1 SGHDT, CDR2 YYEEEE.

The J gene is TRBJ1-2, the V gene TRBV5-6, with 9 bases lining up with TRBD1. This CDR3 has 14 amino acids. In germline, CDR1 is SGHDT, CDR2 YYEEEE. Trimming at V came to 4 bases and at J to 6 bases, leaving 7 bases not matched to a gene. CDR3 sequence: CASSEQGAAHGYTF. The CDR3 DNA reads TGTGCCAGCAGCGAACAGGGGGCAGCGCATGGCTACACCTTC.

The gene calls are TRBV27 and TRBJ1-1; D remains ambiguous. CDR3 length: 15 residues. Trimming removed 0 bases at V and 1 base at J, with 9 bases between. The germline gives CDR1 MNHEY, CDR2 SMNVEV (reference sequence). The CDR3 is CASSLSRVGNTEAFF. As DNA, the CDR3 is TGTGCCAGCAGTTTATCTCGGGTGGGGAACACTGAAGCTTTCTTT.

V gene TRBV11-3 combines with J gene TRBJ1-1; no clear D gene. The CDR3 totals 15 residues. Germline CDR1 reads SGHNT; CDR2 reads YENEEA. The V and J ends lost 1 base and 1 base respectively, with 10 bases between them. CDR3 protein: CASSLGAGGNTEAFF. In DNA, the CDR3 is TGTGCCAGCAGCTTAGGGGCAGGAGGGAACACTGAAGCTTTCTTT.

Only one count was recorded for this clone. V usage is TRBV9 and J usage is TRBJ1-2; no firm D call. V was shortened by 4 bases and J by 8 bases, with 12 bases between the two germline ends. CDR3 size: 12 residues. The germline CDR1 and CDR2 sequences are SGDLS and YYNGEE. The CDR3 reads CASSLRTWGYTF. Here the CDR3 DNA reads TGTGCCAGCAGCCTCCGGACTTGGGGCTACACCTTC.

CDR3 sequence reads: CASSLVSQGTTEAFF. Written as DNA, the CDR3 is TGTGCCAGCAGCTTAGTTTCCCAGGGGACCACTGAAGCTTTCTTT. The V gene is TRBV7-9, the J gene TRBJ1-1, with D perhaps TRBD1 (6 bases). Germline V lookup: CDR1 SEHNR, CDR2 FQNEAQ (reference sequence). Trimming took 1 base from V and 4 from J, leaving 13 bases between them. The CDR3 loop spans 15 amino acids.